This T cell receptor (beta chain) appears in the sequencing data of a study of PD-1 blockade in mismatch repair-deficient tumors. Time point meaning: archival surgical resection tumor tissue. Method: immunoSEQ multiplex PCR; TCRdb's copy keeps in-frame clones and lacks some. Here the sample spans about 3,500 clones, over 70% being singletons. V was cut by 4 bases and J by 4 bases, with 9 bases left in between. The CDR3 totals 13 residues. The germline gives CDR1 SGDLS, CDR2 YYNGEE. The receptor was derived from an adult with mismatch repair-deficient cancer. The material was primary tumor tissue, obtained from a patient treated with pembrolizumab. V is TRBV9 and J is TRBJ1-3; possibly TRBD1 for D (5 bases). CDR3 nucleotide sequence: TGTGCCAGCAGCCTGACAGTGGGAAACACCATATATTTT. Protein product: CASSLTVGNTIYF.